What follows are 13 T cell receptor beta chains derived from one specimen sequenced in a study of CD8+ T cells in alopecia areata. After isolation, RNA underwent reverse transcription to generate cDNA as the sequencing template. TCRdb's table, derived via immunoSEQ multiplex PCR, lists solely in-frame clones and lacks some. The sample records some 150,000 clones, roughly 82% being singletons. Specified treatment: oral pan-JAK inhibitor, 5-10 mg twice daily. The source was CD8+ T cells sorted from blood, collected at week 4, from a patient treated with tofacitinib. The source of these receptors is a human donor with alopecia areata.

CDR3 bases: TGCGCCAGCAGCAGAGACAACCTCCCCTACGAGCAGTACTTC. Amino acids: CASSRDNLPYEQYF. The V and J genes are TRBV5-1 and TRBJ2-7; D is ambiguous. Trimming took 4 bases from V and 2 from J, leaving 13 bases between them. The CDR3 totals 14 residues. Germline V lookup: CDR1 SGHRS, CDR2 YFSETQ.

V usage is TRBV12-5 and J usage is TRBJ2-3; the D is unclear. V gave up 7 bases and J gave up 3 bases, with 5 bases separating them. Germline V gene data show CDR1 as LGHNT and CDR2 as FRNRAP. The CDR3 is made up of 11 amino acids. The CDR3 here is CASEVTDTQYF. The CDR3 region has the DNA TGTGCTAGTGAAGTGACAGATACGCAGTATTTT.

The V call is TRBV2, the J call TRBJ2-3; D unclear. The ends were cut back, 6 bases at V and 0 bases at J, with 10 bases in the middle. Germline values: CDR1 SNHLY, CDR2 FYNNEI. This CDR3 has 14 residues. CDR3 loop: CASRAYPSTDTQYF. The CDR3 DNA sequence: TGTGCCAGCAGGGCTTACCCTAGCACAGATACGCAGTATTTT. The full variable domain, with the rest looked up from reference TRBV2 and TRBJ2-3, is EPEVTQTPSHQVTQMGQEVILRCVPISNHLYFYWYRQILGQKVEFLVSFYNNEISEKSEIFDDQFSVERPDGSNFTLKIRSTKLEDSAMYFCASRAYPSTDTQYFGPGTRLTVL.

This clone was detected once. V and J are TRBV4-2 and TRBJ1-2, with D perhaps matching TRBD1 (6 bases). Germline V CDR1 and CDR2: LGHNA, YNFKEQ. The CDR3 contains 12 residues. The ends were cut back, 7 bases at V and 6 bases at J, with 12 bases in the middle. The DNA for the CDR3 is TGTGCCAGCACCCGTGAGGGGGATGGCTACACCTTC. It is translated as CASTREGDGYTF.

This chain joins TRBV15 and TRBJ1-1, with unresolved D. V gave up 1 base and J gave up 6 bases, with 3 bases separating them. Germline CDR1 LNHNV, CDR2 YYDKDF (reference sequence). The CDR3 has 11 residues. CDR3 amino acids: CATSRGPEAFF. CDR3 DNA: TGTGCCACCAGCAGAGGGCCTGAAGCTTTCTTT.

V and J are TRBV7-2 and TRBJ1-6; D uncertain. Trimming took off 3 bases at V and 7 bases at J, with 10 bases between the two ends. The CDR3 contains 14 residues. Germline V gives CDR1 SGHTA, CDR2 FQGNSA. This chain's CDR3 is CASSFAGPNSPLHF. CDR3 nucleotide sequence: TGTGCCAGCAGCTTCGCAGGTCCCAATTCACCCCTCCACTTT. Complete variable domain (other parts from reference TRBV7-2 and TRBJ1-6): GAGVSQSPSNKVTEKGKDVELRCDPISGHTALYWYRQSLGQGLEFLIYFQGNSAPDKSGLPSDRFSAERTGGSVSTLTIQRTQQEDSAVYLCASSFAGPNSPLHFGNGTRLTVT.

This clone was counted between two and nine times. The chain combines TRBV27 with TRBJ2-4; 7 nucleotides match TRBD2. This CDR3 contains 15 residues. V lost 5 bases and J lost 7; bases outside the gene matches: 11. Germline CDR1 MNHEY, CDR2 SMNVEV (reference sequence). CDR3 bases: TGTGCCAGCAGTCCCACCGCGGGAGCAAGGAACATTCAGTACTTC. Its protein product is CASSPTAGARNIQYF.

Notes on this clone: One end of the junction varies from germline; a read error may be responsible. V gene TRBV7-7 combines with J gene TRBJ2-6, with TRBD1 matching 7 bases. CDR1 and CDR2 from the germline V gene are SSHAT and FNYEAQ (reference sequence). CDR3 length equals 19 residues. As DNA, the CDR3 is TGTGCTAGCAGCTTAGGTCCCCGGGACAGCTCCTCTGGGGCCAACGTCCTGACTTTC. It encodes CASSLGPRDSSSGANVLTF.

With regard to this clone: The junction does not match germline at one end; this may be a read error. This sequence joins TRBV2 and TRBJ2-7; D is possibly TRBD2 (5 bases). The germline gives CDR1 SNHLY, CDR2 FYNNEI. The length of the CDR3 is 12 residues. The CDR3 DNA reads TGTGCCAGCATTGAACCGGGGTCCGGGCAGTACTTC. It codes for CASIEPGSGQYF. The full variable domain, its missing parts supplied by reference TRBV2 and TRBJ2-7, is EPEVTQTPSHQVTQMGQEVILRCVPISNHLYFYWYRQILGQKVEFLVSFYNNEISEKSEIFDDQFSVERPDGSNFTLKIRSTKLEDSAMYFCASIEPGSGQYFGPGTRLTVT.

DNA of the CDR3: TGTGCCAGCAGCTTTCGGACAGGGGGCTTTGAGCAGTACTTC. This codes for CASSFRTGGFEQYF. The chain has TRBV13 and TRBJ2-7; TRBD1 agrees at 11 bases. The CDR3 sequence is 14 residues long. Germline CDR1 PRHDT, CDR2 FYEKMQ (reference sequence). J gave up 7 bases and V 3 bases, and 5 bases lay outside the gene matches.

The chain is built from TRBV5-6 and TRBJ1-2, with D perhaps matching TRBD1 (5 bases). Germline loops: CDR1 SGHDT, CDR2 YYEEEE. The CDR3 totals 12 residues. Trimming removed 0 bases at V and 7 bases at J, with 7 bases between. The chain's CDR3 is CASSLAGGGYTF. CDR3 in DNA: TGTGCCAGCAGCTTGGCCGGGGGTGGCTACACCTTC.

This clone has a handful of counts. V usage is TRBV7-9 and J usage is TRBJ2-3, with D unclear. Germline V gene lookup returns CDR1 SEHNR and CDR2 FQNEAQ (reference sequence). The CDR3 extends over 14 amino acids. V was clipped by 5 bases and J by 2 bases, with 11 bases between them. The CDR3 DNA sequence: TGTGCCAGCAGCCCCGAGTTCCCCACAGATACGCAGTATTTT. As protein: CASSPEFPTDTQYF.

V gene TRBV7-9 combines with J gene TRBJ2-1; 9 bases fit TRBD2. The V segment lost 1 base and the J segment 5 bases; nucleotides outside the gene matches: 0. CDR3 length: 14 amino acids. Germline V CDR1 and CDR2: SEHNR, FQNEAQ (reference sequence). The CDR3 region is CASSLGTSDNEQFF. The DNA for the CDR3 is TGTGCCAGCAGCTTAGGGACTAGCGACAATGAGCAGTTCTTC.